Listed below are T cell receptor beta chains from one sample, sequenced in a study of blood T cell repertoires in COVID-19. Sequencing was performed with immunoSEQ multiplex PCR; in TCRdb, only in-frame clones are kept and a portion is missing. The sample lists hundreds of thousands of clones, 88% occurring once. Sequencing was performed on PBMCs or T cells enriched from blood (not recorded which). Receptor source: a woman between 45 and 60 years old who had recovered from COVID-19. CDR3s include the opening cysteine and the closing phenylalanine or tryptophan. The D gene is left open where the match is weak. The size entry is marked missing in some rows and otherwise reads once, few, many or a size class.

J gene,clone size,D gene,CDR3 length,V gene,CDR3 protein,CDR3 DNA
TRBJ1-3,.,.,14,TRBV6-6,CASSPTSSGNTIYF,TGTGCCAGCAGCCCGACATCCTCTGGAAACACCATATATTTT
TRBJ2-7,once,.,16,TRBV4-3,CASSQESGSLPYEQYF,TGCGCCAGCAGCCAAGAGTCCGGGAGTCTCCCCTACGAGCAGTACTTC
TRBJ2-5,.,TRBD1,14,TRBV5-1,CASSKGQQQETQYF,TGCGCCAGCAGCAAGGGACAGCAGCAAGAGACCCAGTACTTC
TRBJ1-4,many,.,14,TRBV27,CASSLSQSNEKLFF,TGTGCCAGCAGTTTATCGCAGTCAAATGAAAAACTGTTTTTT
TRBJ2-1,.,TRBD2,16,TRBV4-1,CASSQGTSGFYNEQFF,TGCGCCAGCAGCCAGGGGACTAGCGGGTTCTACAATGAGCAGTTCTTC
TRBJ1-1,.,.,13,TRBV12-3/TRBV12-4,CASASGGKTEAFF,TGTGCCTCAGCGTCCGGGGGGAAAACTGAAGCTTTCTTT
TRBJ1-5,.,TRBD1,15,TRBV5-1,CASSLEGQGVQPQHF,TGCGCCAGCAGCTTGGAGGGACAGGGAGTTCAGCCCCAGCATTTT
TRBJ2-3,.,TRBD1,15,TRBV24-1,CATSELTGGADTQYF,TGTGCCACCAGTGAATTGACAGGGGGCGCGGATACGCAGTATTTT
TRBJ2-3,.,TRBD2,17,TRBV4-1,CASSSTKPGGGGDTQYF,TGCGCCAGCAGCTCGACTAAACCGGGAGGAGGTGGGGATACGCAGTATTTT
TRBJ1-1,once,TRBD1,12,TRBV19,CASSTLTGPAFF,TGTGCCAGTAGTACTCTGACAGGGCCAGCTTTCTTT
TRBJ1-2,.,TRBD1,14,TRBV7-2,CASSFGTGDYGYTF,TGTGCCAGCAGCTTCGGGACAGGGGACTATGGCTACACCTTC
TRBJ1-1,many,.,15,TRBV7-9,CASSPLVRGGTEAFF,TGTGCCAGCAGCCCCCTGGTGCGGGGGGGCACTGAAGCTTTCTTT
TRBJ2-1,few,.,13,TRBV7-2,CASSHYLAPEQFF,TGTGCCAGCAGCCACTATCTAGCCCCTGAGCAGTTCTTC
TRBJ1-5,.,.,14,TRBV25-1,CASASRGSNQPQHF,TGTGCCAGCGCCAGCCGGGGGAGCAATCAGCCCCAGCATTTT
TRBJ1-1,once,.,13,TRBV11-2,CASSLVEGTEAFF,TGTGCCAGCAGCTTAGTAGAGGGTACTGAAGCTTTCTTT
TRBJ2-7,.,.,20,TRBV21-1,CASSKGEKGLAGEGVYEQYF,TGTGCCAGCAGCAAAGGGGAGAAGGGACTAGCGGGAGAAGGGGTCTACGAGCAGTACTTC
TRBJ2-2,few,TRBD2,16,TRBV18,CASSFGLAGVPVELFF,TGTGCCAGCTCTTTCGGACTAGCGGGAGTTCCCGTGGAGCTGTTTTTT
TRBJ1-3,.,.,14,TRBV2,CASKSGFSGNTIYF,TGTGCCAGCAAGTCGGGTTTTTCAGGAAACACCATATATTTT
TRBJ2-1,.,TRBD2,15,TRBV7-2,CASSPGQWRETEQFF,TGTGCCAGCAGCCCCGGCCAGTGGCGGGAGACTGAGCAGTTCTTC
TRBJ1-1,.,.,15,TRBV4-3,CASSQDGHRNTEAFF,TGCGCCAGCAGCCAAGATGGACACCGGAACACTGAAGCTTTCTTT
TRBJ1-2,once,.,17,TRBV5-1,CASSLRFQASSNYGYTF,TGCGCCAGCAGCTTAAGGTTCCAGGCCAGCTCTAACTATGGCTACACCTTC
TRBJ1-6,once,TRBD1,15,TRBV5-1,CASSQGQGVNSPLHF,TGCGCCAGCAGCCAGGGACAGGGGGTGAATTCACCCCTCCACTTT
TRBJ2-7,.,TRBD2,14,TRBV7-8,CASSSGLADYEQYF,TGTGCCAGCAGCTCGGGACTAGCGGATTACGAGCAGTACTTC
TRBJ2-3,.,TRBD1,16,TRBV3-1/TRBV3-2,CASSRTGTGSRDTQYF,TGTGCCAGCAGCCGAACGGGGACAGGGAGTAGGGATACGCAGTATTTT
TRBJ2-5,.,.,15,TRBV7-8,CASSLARQGQETQYF,TGTGCCAGCAGCTTAGCGAGGCAGGGCCAAGAGACCCAGTACTTC
TRBJ2-5,.,.,15,TRBV4-3,CASSQGGGVQETQYF,TGCGCCAGCAGCCAAGGAGGAGGGGTCCAAGAGACCCAGTACTTC
TRBJ1-1,.,TRBD1,16,TRBV7-2,CASSLVRAGQGNEAFF,TGTGCCAGCAGCTTAGTAAGGGCCGGACAGGGGAATGAAGCTTTCTTT
TRBJ2-1,.,TRBD2,15,TRBV15,CATSRGTSGYNEQFF,TGTGCCACCAGCAGAGGGACTAGCGGATACAATGAGCAGTTCTTC